This record covers a single TCR beta chain. The sample originates from a study of blood T cell repertoires in COVID-19. Study-level background: T cells, B-cell-depleted T cells, or PBMCs supplied cDNA or gDNA.

Per the germline V gene, CDR1 is SGHTA and CDR2 is FQGNSA. The CDR3 length is 16 residues. Trimming stripped 3 bases from V and 5 bases from J, with 17 bases between. As handled by the study authors: Researchers report that nucleated cell counts were estimated from reference gene primer amplification. Here immunoSEQ multiplex PCR was the method, and the copy in TCRdb shows in-frame clones only, minus some. Clone size and the V and J calls come from that table; the DNA yielded D and trimming. The table includes under 250,000 clones, roughly nine tenths detected once. The J gene is TRBJ1-5, the V gene TRBV7-2; D ambiguous. The TCR sequence derives from a man aged 35 to 55 with acute or convalescent COVID-19. Sequencing input: peripheral blood. DNA for the CDR3: TGTGCCAGCAGCTTGGTACCTTATGGAGGAGATCAGCCCCAGCATTTT. Its translation: CASSLVPYGGDQPQHF.